Listed here are 12 T cell receptor beta chains from one sample, sequenced in a study of blood T cell repertoires in COVID-19. Clones were read by immunoSEQ multiplex PCR, and TCRdb kept only the in-frame ones, dropping some. The repertoire holds roughly 150,000 clones, with about four fifths as singletons. Sequenced sample: peripheral blood. The receptors here all came from a man between 60 and 70 years old with active or convalescent COVID-19.

The chain employs TRBV28 and TRBJ2-7, with TRBD1 matching over 7 bases. In germline, CDR1 is MDHEN, CDR2 SYDVKM. This CDR3 region has 16 residues. The V gene end was trimmed by 5 bases and the J gene end by 0 bases; junction bases not matched to a gene: 10. DNA of the CDR3: TGTGCCAGCAGTCCAGGGGGTTCAGTAATCTCCTACGAGCAGTACTTC. Protein product: CASSPGGSVISYEQYF. Full variable domain (remainder filled in from reference TRBV28 and TRBJ2-7): DVKVTQSSRYLVKRTGEKVFLECVQDMDHENMFWYRQDPGLGLRLIYFSYDVKMKEKGDIPEGYSVSREKKERFSLILESASTNQTSMYLCASSPGGSVISYEQYFGPGTRLTVT.

This sequence joins TRBV2 and TRBJ2-1, with a possible D match to TRBD2 (6 bases). V was cut by 4 bases and J by 0 bases, with 10 bases left in between. The CDR3 covers 15 residues. The germline V gene encodes CDR1 SNHLY and CDR2 FYNNEI. The CDR3 sequence is CASSGVGSSYNEQFF. The DNA of the CDR3 is TGTGCCAGCAGTGGAGTCGGGAGCTCCTACAATGAGCAGTTCTTC.

The chain couples TRBV23-1 to TRBJ2-3, with a weak D call TRBD2 (10 bases). TRBV23-1 is filed as an ORF, its function uncertain. V was cut by 6 bases and J by 2 bases, with 39 bases left in between. The CDR3 has 23 amino acids. The CDR3 sequence: CASRKGRGDRERTSGNPTDTQYF. The CDR3 DNA is TGCGCCAGCAGGAAGGGAAGAGGGGACAGGGAAAGGACTAGCGGAAACCCCACAGATACGCAGTATTTT.

This clone was detected once. This chain connects TRBV6-5 to TRBJ1-1; D perhaps matches TRBD1 (6 bases). Germline loops: CDR1 MNHEY, CDR2 SVGAGI. V was pared by 2 bases and J by 3 bases, with 7 bases between. This CDR3 region has 13 residues. In nucleotides, the CDR3 is TGTGCCAGCAGTTACAACAGGGACACTGAAGCTTTCTTT. It is translated as CASSYNRDTEAFF.

The count of this clone is one. V usage is TRBV10-1 and J usage is TRBJ2-3, with 9 bases lining up with TRBD2. CDR1 WNHNN and CDR2 SYGVQD come from the germline V gene (reference sequence). Germline trimming cut 5 bases from V and 4 bases from J; bases unmatched to any gene: 4. The CDR3 consists of 14 residues. DNA for the CDR3: TGCGCCAGCAGTCAAGCGGGAGGTGCAGATACGCAGTATTTT. It is translated as CASSQAGGADTQYF.

V is TRBV29-1 and J is TRBJ2-5; D may be TRBD1 (6 bases). Looked up from germline, CDR1 is SQVTM and CDR2 is ANQGSEA. The CDR3 runs 15 residues. V gave up 4 bases and J gave up 2 bases, with 17 bases separating them. The CDR3 reads CSVAQGTRVQETQYF. CDR3 sequence (DNA): TGCAGCGTTGCCCAGGGGACAAGAGTGCAAGAGACCCAGTACTTC.

This chain uses TRBV18 with TRBJ2-3; D is perhaps TRBD1 (5 bases). Germline V gene sequence: CDR1 KGHSH, CDR2 LQKENI. V lost 2 bases to trimming and J lost 0 bases, with 9 bases between them. CDR3 length: 15 residues. This CDR3 is CASSPGRASTDTQYF. CDR3 in DNA: TGTGCCAGCTCACCAGGCAGGGCTAGCACAGATACGCAGTATTTT.

This clone has only one observation. The V call is TRBV5-1, the J call TRBJ2-3; TRBD2 agrees at 8 bases. CDR1 is SGHRS and CDR2 is YFSETQ in the germline V gene. The CDR3 is 19 residues long. The J segment lost 8 bases and the V segment lost 4 bases, leaving 24 bases of the junction unmatched. CDR3 in amino acids: CASSPLGLAGDSRAATQYF. Here the CDR3 DNA reads TGCGCCAGCAGCCCGTTAGGGCTAGCGGGCGACTCCAGAGCGGCTACGCAGTATTTT.

The J gene is TRBJ2-1, the V gene TRBV11-3; TRBD2 matches 7 bases. This CDR3 contains 14 residues. Germline CDR1 is SGHNT and CDR2 is YENEEA. V shed 5 bases and J 8 bases; nucleotides not matched to a gene: 9. DNA for the CDR3: TGTGCCAGCAGCCCAGGGAGGGAGAGGGATGAGCAGTTCTTC. This gives the protein CASSPGRERDEQFF.

This chain joins TRBV28 and TRBJ1-1; the D gene is possibly TRBD1 (5 bases). The germline CDR1 and CDR2 sequences are MDHEN and SYDVKM. This CDR3 contains 14 residues. V lost 4 bases and J lost 1, with 10 bases in between. The CDR3 region has the DNA TGTGCCAGCAGTTCAGATCAGGGGAACACTGAAGCTTTCTTT. Its translation is CASSSDQGNTEAFF. Variable domain in full (rest from reference TRBV28 and TRBJ1-1): DVKVTQSSRYLVKRTGEKVFLECVQDMDHENMFWYRQDPGLGLRLIYFSYDVKMKEKGDIPEGYSVSREKKERFSLILESASTNQTSMYLCASSSDQGNTEAFFGQGTRLTVV.

The chain has TRBV19 and TRBJ2-3; TRBD2 matches at 9 bases. Trimming removed 2 bases from V and 3 bases from J; junction bases left unmatched: 12. The CDR3 totals 18 residues. Germline V gives CDR1 LNHDA, CDR2 SQIVND (reference sequence). The CDR3 is CASSIRATRGGDTDTQYF. CDR3 nucleotides: TGTGCCAGTAGTATACGAGCCACGCGCGGGGGGGATACAGATACGCAGTATTTT.

The rearrangement links TRBV3-1 (or the pseudogene TRBV3-2) to TRBJ1-1; tentative D call: TRBD1 (6 bases). CDR3 length equals 13 residues. V was clipped by 6 bases and J by 8 bases, with 16 bases between them. Germline loops: CDR1 LGHDT, CDR2 YNNKEL (reference sequence). CDR3 protein: CASSYYEGGEAFF. The CDR3 DNA reads as TGTGCCAGCAGTTATTACGAAGGGGGAGAAGCTTTCTTT.